These 3 T cell receptor beta chains were all obtained from the same sample, sequenced in a study of human T cells and chemical hapten exposure. Time point reported: patch test 2, 6 weeks after DPC sensitization. Treatment: therapeutic diphenylcyclopropenone sensitization with weekly scalp DPC. TCRdb passed the RACE reads through MiXCR, listing each CDR3 protein once. The sample has 75,000 to 100,000 distinct CDR3 sequences; 7.5% to 10% are singletons. The material was whole blood, obtained in connection with sensitization to the hapten diphenylcyclopropenone (DPC). The source is a woman aged 40 to 49 with alopecia areata. Some clones in this sample may be carry-over from other donors' samples.

Ten or more counts support this clonotype. The chain combines TRBV12-3 or TRBV12-4 with TRBJ1-5; 10 bases map to TRBD1. J was trimmed by 5 bases and V by 4 bases; bases with no gene match: 2. The CDR3 is made up of 14 amino acids. CDR3 nucleotides: TGTGCCAGCAGTTGGGACAGGGGTTATCAGCCCCAGCATTTT. This codes for CASSWDRGYQPQHF.

There are a few counts of this clonotype. The J gene is TRBJ2-2, the V gene TRBV4-3, with 7 bases aligning to TRBD1. Germline CDR1 is LGHNA and CDR2 is YSLEER. This CDR3 comprises 14 residues. The junction had 6 bases not matched to a gene; V was cut back by 4 bases and J by 7 bases. The CDR3 loop reads CASSLTGAIGELFF. The CDR3 DNA reads as TGCGCCAGCAGCCTAACAGGGGCGATCGGGGAGCTGTTTTTT.

The rearrangement joins TRBV7-9 to TRBJ2-5; D is uncertain. The CDR3 runs to 15 residues. V shed 0 bases and J shed 2 bases, with 10 bases lying between them. Per germline, CDR1 SEHNR and CDR2 FQNEAQ (reference sequence). CDR3 DNA sequence: TGTGCCAGCAGCTTAGCGATACGGCAGCAAGAGACCCAGTACTTC. Encoded protein: CASSLAIRQQETQYF.